A single sample is the source of the 11 T cell receptor beta chains below, sequenced in a study of CD8 T cells in Susac syndrome. RNA amounts of roughly 0.45 to 1 ug underwent reverse transcription with random hexamers. TCRdb re-called the immunoSEQ multiplex PCR reads through MiXCR, storing one row per CDR3 protein. The sample shows about 240,000 distinct CDR3 sequences, approximately 95% of them seen only once. Sequenced input: CD4+ T cells from PBMCs. These receptors all come from a human donor with Susac syndrome.

The chain joins TRBV28 to TRBJ1-2; weak D call: TRBD1 (5 bases). Germline V lookup: CDR1 MDHEN, CDR2 SYDVKM. Trimming took off 7 bases at V and 4 bases at J, with 16 bases between the two ends. There are 14 residues in the CDR3. The CDR3 DNA is TGTGCCAGCAAGGGGAGTACACCGGTCTATGGCTACACCTTC. As protein: CASKGSTPVYGYTF.

This sequence joins TRBV7-9 and TRBJ2-1; 13 positions match TRBD2. V lost 1 base, J lost 6 bases, and 3 bases stayed unmatched. Germline lookup yields CDR1 SEHNR and CDR2 FQNEAQ (reference sequence). The CDR3 contains 16 residues. DNA for the CDR3: TGTGCCAGCAGCTTAGGACTAGCGGGAGGACGCAATGAGCAGTTCTTC. It yields the protein CASSLGLAGGRNEQFF.

The rearrangement links TRBV28 to TRBJ2-1, with TRBD2 identical over 14 bases. Per germline, CDR1 MDHEN and CDR2 SYDVKM. V dropped 8 bases and J dropped 8; count of bases not matched to a gene: 11. The CDR3 runs 16 residues. CDR3 sequence (DNA): TGTGCCAGCGGGACTAGCGGGAGAGGGCCTTTGGATGAGCAGTTCTTC. It specifies CASGTSGRGPLDEQFF.

Worth noting for this clonotype: The junction and the germline gene differ at one end; a read error may be behind it. This chain links TRBV18 with TRBJ1-3; D not resolved. Germline lookup yields CDR1 KGHSH and CDR2 LQKENI. CDR3 length: 15 amino acids. This CDR3 reads CASSHAPVSENTIYF. The CDR3 region has the DNA TGTGCCAGCTCACACGCCCCGGTCTCTGAAAACACCATATATTTT.

This clonotype was counted between two and nine times. V is TRBV14 and J is TRBJ2-5; the D is unclear. The V gene lost 3 bases and the J gene lost 3 bases, with 8 bases spanning the gap. The CDR3 totals 13 residues. The germline V gene has CDR1 SGHDN and CDR2 FVKESK. In DNA form, the CDR3 reads TGTGCCAGCAGCCAGGGCAGAGAAGAGACCCAGTACTTC. Translating it yields CASSQGREETQYF.

The chain has TRBV29-1 and TRBJ2-3; weak D call: TRBD2 (6 bases). The CDR3 sequence is 17 residues long. Germline lookup yields CDR1 SQVTM and CDR2 ANQGSEA. V lost 6 bases and J 2 bases, leaving 24 bases between the germline ends. DNA for the CDR3: TGCAGCGTCTTCGGGGGAACCGTTACCGAAAACACAGATACGCAGTATTTT. It is translated as CSVFGGTVTENTDTQYF.

The rearrangement links TRBV2 to TRBJ2-5, with D maybe TRBD1 (6 bases). The CDR3 consists of 15 residues. Germline lookup yields CDR1 SNHLY and CDR2 FYNNEI. Between the trimmed V and J ends, which lost 3 bases and 2 bases, there was a span of 13 bases. CDR3 DNA: TGTGCCAGCAGTGATTCCCCCGGACAGCAAGAGACCCAGTACTTC. It codes for CASSDSPGQQETQYF.

This chain connects TRBV9 to TRBJ1-1; the D gene is possibly TRBD1 (5 bases). Germline V gives CDR1 SGDLS, CDR2 YYNGEE. The CDR3 is 15 residues long. Trimming removed 4 bases from V and 1 base from J, with 14 bases in between. The CDR3 spells CASSSGMGRNTEAFF. In DNA form, the CDR3 reads TGTGCCAGCAGCTCGGGTATGGGGCGGAACACTGAAGCTTTCTTT.

This chain joins TRBV30 and TRBJ1-1; D is ambiguous. Germline lookup yields CDR1 GTSNPN and CDR2 SVGIG (reference sequence). V lost 4 bases to trimming and J lost 1 base, with 13 bases between them. This CDR3 comprises 14 residues. Here the CDR3 DNA reads TGTGCCTGGAATCCAGCTCTGAGGAACACTGAAGCTTTCTTT. It translates to CAWNPALRNTEAFF.

V usage is TRBV4-1 and J usage is TRBJ1-1; possible D gene TRBD1, 6 bases. CDR1 and CDR2 (germline): MGHRA, YSYEKL. CDR3 size: 15 residues. Trimming removed 0 bases from V and 1 base from J, with 9 bases in between. CDR3 nucleotides: TGCGCCAGCAGCCAAGACTCCAGGGGGAACACTGAAGCTTTCTTT. Its protein is CASSQDSRGNTEAFF.

The J gene is TRBJ2-3, the V gene TRBV7-9; no reliable D call. Trimming shortened V by 1 base and J by 4 bases, and 12 bases separated the two germline ends. The CDR3 covers 15 residues. The germline CDR1 and CDR2 sequences are SEHNR and FQNEAQ (reference sequence). CDR3: CASSLVFGSADTQYF. DNA of the CDR3: TGTGCCAGCAGCTTAGTATTTGGTTCCGCAGATACGCAGTATTTT. The entire variable domain, with the rest obtained from reference TRBV7-9 and TRBJ2-3, is as follows: DTGVSQNPRHKITKRGQNVTFRCDPISEHNRLYWYRQTLGQGPEFLTYFQNEAQLEKSRLLSDRFSAERPKGSFSTLEIQRTEQGDSAMYLCASSLVFGSADTQYFGPGTRLTVL.